In this sample, the clone carrying this TCR beta chain turned up many times. These data belong to a study of blood T cell repertoires in COVID-19. Study at large: Acute-phase and convalescent COVID-19 samples originated in the United States, Italy and Spain. Sample material is recorded as cDNA or gDNA derived from T cells, B-cell-depleted T cells, or PBMCs.

While infection was still active, Seattle patients were enrolled and then followed longitudinally. Sequenced by immunoSEQ multiplex PCR; TCRdb stores in-frame clones only, minus some. The repertoire holds around 180,000 clones, roughly 76% seen once, with around 10% in the top ten. This TCR derives from a woman at least 80 years old with COVID-19, enrolled during active disease. Sequenced sample: peripheral blood.

The CDR3 coding sequence is TGCGCCAGCAGCCAAGATCCTGGACAGGGTGATCAGCCCCAGCATTTT. Amino acid sequence: CASSQDPGQGDQPQHF. This rearrangement joins TRBV4-3 to TRBJ1-5; 8 bases align to TRBD1. The CDR3 spans 16 residues. Germline V gene sequence: CDR1 LGHNA, CDR2 YSLEER. V shed 0 bases, J shed 5 bases, and the junction held 6 bases outside the gene matches.